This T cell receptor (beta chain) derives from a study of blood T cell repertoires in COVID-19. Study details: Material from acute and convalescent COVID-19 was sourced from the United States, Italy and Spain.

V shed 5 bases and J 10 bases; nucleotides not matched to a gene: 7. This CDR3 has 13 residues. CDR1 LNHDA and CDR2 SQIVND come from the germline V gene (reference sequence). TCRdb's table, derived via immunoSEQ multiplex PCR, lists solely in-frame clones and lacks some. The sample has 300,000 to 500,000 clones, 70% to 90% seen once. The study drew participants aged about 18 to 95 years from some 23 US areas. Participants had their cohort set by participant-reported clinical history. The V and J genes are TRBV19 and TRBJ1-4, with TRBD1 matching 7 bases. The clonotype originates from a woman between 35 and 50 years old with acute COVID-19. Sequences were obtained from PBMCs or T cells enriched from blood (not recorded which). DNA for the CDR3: TGTGCCAGTAGTTTCAGACAGGGTGGAAAACTGTTTTTT. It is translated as CASSFRQGGKLFF. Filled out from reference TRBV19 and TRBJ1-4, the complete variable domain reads DGGITQSPKYLFRKEGQNVTLSCEQNLNHDAMYWYRQDPGQGLRLIYYSQIVNDFQKGDIAEGYSVSREKKESFPLTVTSAQKNPTAFYLCASSFRQGGKLFFGSGTQLSVL.